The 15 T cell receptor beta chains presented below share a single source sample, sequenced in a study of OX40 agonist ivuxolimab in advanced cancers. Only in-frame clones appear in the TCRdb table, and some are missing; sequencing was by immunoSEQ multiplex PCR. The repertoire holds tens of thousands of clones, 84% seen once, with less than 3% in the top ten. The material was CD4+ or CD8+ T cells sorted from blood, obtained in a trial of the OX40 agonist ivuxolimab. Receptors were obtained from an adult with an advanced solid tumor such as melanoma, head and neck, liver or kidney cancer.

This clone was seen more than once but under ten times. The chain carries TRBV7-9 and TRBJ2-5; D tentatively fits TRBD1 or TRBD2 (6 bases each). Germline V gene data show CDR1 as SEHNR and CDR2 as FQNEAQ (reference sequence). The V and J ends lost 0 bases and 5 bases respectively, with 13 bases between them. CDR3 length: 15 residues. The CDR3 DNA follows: TGTGCCAGCAGCTTAGCTGGAGGGGGAGTGGAGACCCAGTACTTC. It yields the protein CASSLAGGGVETQYF.

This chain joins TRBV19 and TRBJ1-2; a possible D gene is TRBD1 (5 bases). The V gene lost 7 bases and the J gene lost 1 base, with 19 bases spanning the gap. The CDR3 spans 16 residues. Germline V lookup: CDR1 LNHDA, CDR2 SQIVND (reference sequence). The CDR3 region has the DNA TGTGCCAGTAATGACCGGTCGGGCAGGGTTAACTATGGCTACACCTTC. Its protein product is CASNDRSGRVNYGYTF.

This CDR3 is CASSRDGEKLFF. DNA for the CDR3: TGCGCCAGCAGCAGGGACGGTGAAAAACTGTTTTTT. The chain uses TRBV5-1 and TRBJ1-4, with D possibly being TRBD1 (5 bases). V was shortened by 4 bases and J by 7 bases, with 8 bases between the two germline ends. This CDR3 is built from 12 residues. The germline CDR1 and CDR2 sequences are SGHRS and YFSETQ.

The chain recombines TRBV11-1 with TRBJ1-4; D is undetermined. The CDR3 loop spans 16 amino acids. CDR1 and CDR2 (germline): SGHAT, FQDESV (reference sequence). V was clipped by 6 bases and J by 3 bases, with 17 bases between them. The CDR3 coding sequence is TGTGCCAGCAGTCACCAAGGATTATTTGCTAATGAAAAACTGTTTTTT. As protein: CASSHQGLFANEKLFF.

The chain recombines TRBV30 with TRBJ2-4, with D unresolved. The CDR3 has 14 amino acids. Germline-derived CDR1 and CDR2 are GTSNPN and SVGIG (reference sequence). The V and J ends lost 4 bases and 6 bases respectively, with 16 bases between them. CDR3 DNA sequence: TGTGCCTGGAACCAATTGCGGTACATAAACATTCAGTACTTC. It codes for CAWNQLRYINIQYF.

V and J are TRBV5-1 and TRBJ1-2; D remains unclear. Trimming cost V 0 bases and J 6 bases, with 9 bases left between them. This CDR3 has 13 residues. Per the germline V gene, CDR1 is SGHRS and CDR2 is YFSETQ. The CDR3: CASSLALGDGYTF. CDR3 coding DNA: TGCGCCAGCAGCTTGGCCCTTGGGGATGGCTACACCTTC.

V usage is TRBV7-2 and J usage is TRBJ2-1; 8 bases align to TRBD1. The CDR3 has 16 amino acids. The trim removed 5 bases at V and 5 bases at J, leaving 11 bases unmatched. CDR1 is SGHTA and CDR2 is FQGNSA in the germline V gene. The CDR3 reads CASSPRTGLLNNEQFF. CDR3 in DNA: TGTGCCAGCAGCCCCCGGACAGGGCTTCTAAACAATGAGCAGTTCTTC.

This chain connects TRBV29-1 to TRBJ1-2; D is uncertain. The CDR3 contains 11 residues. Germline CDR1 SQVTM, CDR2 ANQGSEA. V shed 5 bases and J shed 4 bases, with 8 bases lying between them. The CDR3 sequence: CSVLGIYGYTF. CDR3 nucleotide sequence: TGCAGCGTTTTGGGAATCTATGGCTACACCTTC.

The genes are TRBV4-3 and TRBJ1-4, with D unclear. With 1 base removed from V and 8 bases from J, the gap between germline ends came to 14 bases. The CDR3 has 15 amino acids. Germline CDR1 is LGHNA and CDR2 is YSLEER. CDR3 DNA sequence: TGCGCCAGCAGCCAAGTCCCCGGGTTTGGGGAAAAACTGTTTTTT. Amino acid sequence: CASSQVPGFGEKLFF.

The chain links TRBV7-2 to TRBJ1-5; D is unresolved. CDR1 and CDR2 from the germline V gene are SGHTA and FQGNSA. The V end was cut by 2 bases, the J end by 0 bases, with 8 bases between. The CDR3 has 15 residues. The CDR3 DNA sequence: TGTGCCAGCAGCTTAAGGCCCTTTAGCAATCAGCCCCAGCATTTT. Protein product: CASSLRPFSNQPQHF.

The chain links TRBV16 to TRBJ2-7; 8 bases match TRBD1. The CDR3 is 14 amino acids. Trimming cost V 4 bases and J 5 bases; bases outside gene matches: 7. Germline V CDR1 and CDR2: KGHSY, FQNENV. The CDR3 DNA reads TGTGCCAGCAGCCGGAGAGACAGGGGCGACGAGCAGTACTTC. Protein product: CASSRRDRGDEQYF.

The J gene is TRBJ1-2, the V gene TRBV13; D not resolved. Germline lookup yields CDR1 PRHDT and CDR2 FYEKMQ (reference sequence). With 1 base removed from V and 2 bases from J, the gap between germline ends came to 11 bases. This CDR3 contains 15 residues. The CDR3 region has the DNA TGTGCCAGCAGCTTAGTGGCCAAAGGCAACTATGGCTACACCTTC. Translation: CASSLVAKGNYGYTF.

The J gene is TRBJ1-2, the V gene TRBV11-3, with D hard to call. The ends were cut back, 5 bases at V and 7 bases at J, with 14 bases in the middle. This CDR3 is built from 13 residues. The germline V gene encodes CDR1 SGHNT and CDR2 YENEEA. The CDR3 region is CASSRSTGTGYTF. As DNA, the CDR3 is TGTGCCAGCAGCCGCTCGACGGGTACTGGCTACACCTTC.

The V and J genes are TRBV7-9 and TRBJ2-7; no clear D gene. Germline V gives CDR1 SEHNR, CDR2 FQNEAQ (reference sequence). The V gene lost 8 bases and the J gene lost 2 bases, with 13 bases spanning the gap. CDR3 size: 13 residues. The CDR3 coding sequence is TGTGCCAGCGTATCTCCCGGAGCCTACGAGCAGTACTTC. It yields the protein CASVSPGAYEQYF. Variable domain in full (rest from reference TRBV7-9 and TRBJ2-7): DTGVSQNPRHKITKRGQNVTFRCDPISEHNRLYWYRQTLGQGPEFLTYFQNEAQLEKSRLLSDRFSAERPKGSFSTLEIQRTEQGDSAMYLCASVSPGAYEQYFGPGTRLTVT.

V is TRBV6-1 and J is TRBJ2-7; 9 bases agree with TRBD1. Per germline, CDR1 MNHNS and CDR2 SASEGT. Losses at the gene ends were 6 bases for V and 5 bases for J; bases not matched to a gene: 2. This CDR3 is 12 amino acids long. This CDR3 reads CASRGDRDEQYF. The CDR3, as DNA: TGTGCCAGCAGGGGGGACAGGGACGAGCAGTACTTC.